The T cell receptor (beta chain) described here comes from a study of metastatic and nonmetastatic thyroid tumors. Overall study context: Where malignant and benign thyroid patients were concerned, repertoires were compared across blood and tumor or nodule tissue. Findings and caveats of the study: The reported finding was significantly higher TCR beta diversity in malignant thyroid tumors relative to benign nodules, in blood and tumor.

Thyroid surgery was performed in patients who had received no treatment beforehand. Per the original methods: A classifier of distant metastasis in papillary thyroid cancer was built from CDR3 differences (across clinicopathological groups). TCRdb reanalyzed the PCR reads via MiXCR. For this entry, the V and J calls and clone size follow TCRdb and not the study's own pipeline. The sample includes around 52,000 clones, under 30% seen only once; the top ten take 15% to 20%. This clone was counted a few times. What it binds is unknown. The CDR3 covers 13 residues. The ends lost 3 bases at V and 10 bases at J; junction bases unmatched: 6.

V is TRBV12-3 or TRBV12-4 and J is TRBJ1-1; 9 bases agree with TRBD1. The sequencing input was blood. This TCR was recovered from a female donor with papillary thyroid cancer or a benign thyroid nodule (not recorded which). Some clones in this sample may be carry-over from other donors' samples. The CDR3 region has the DNA TGTGCCAGCAGTTTCAGGACAGGGGCCCCAGCTTTCTTT. It encodes CASSFRTGAPAFF.